This T cell receptor beta chain was identified in a study of OX40 agonist ivuxolimab in advanced cancers. Study-level information: Cohort: about 80% men, mean age approximately 66, aged about 20 to 79.

Regarding this clone: Its antigen is as yet unknown.

The CDR3 is made up of 15 amino acids. Germline V CDR1 and CDR2: SGHNT, YENEEA. The ends were cut back, 3 bases at V and 3 bases at J, with 15 bases in the middle. Only in-frame clones appear in the TCRdb table, and some are missing; sequencing was by immunoSEQ multiplex PCR. The sample contains some 95,000 clones, around 85% of which appear only once. Study results and limitations: CD4+ T cells averaged fewer expanded clones than CD8+ T cells. People who partly responded at 0.1-3.0 mg/kg had some of the least clonal expansion seen.

Sample: CD4+ or CD8+ T cells sorted from blood, taken in a trial of the OX40 agonist ivuxolimab. The chain links TRBV11-3 to TRBJ2-7; D possibly corresponds to TRBD1 (6 bases). The receptor comes from an adult with an advanced solid tumor such as melanoma, head and neck, liver or kidney cancer. The CDR3 spells CASSLLTTGIYEQYF. In nucleotides, the CDR3 is TGTGCCAGCAGCTTGCTGACAACAGGGATCTACGAGCAGTACTTC. The full variable domain, rest sourced from reference TRBV11-3 and TRBJ2-7, is EAGVVQSPRYKIIEKKQPVAFWCNPISGHNTLYWYLQNLGQGPELLIRYENEEAVDDSQLPKDRFSAERLKGVDSTLKIQPAELGDSAVYLCASSLLTTGIYEQYFGPGTRLTVT.